This TCR beta chain was recorded in a study of naive and memory T cell subsets. General study findings and limits: Potentially, T cell activation and differentiation skew this RNA-based measurement.

This CDR3 has 15 amino acids. Germline V gene data show CDR1 as SGDLS and CDR2 as YYNGEE. V gave up 4 bases and J gave up 4 bases; unmatched junction bases: 6. This clonotype has at least ten counts. What it binds is unknown. The SP2 primer and nested alpha and beta constant region primers amplified ligated cDNA in four rounds. Blood and skin TCR RNA was reverse transcribed with alpha and beta constant primers. Via MiXCR, TCRdb re-called the 5' RACE reads, giving one row per CDR3 protein. The table lists tens of thousands of distinct CDR3 sequences, under 10% of them singletons. An oligonucleotide containing a UMI was ligated to the 3' end of TCR cDNA. RNA was extracted from approximately 2.6 ml of whole blood of healthy adults. Input was roughly 1 to 1000 ng of DNase-treated total RNA without cell sorting.

This rearrangement joins TRBV9 to TRBJ2-5; 11 bases match TRBD1. This sequence was found in a female donor in good health. CDR3 nucleotide sequence: TGTGCCAGCAGCTCTTGGACAGGGGGCTTAGAGACCCAGTACTTC. Protein: CASSSWTGGLETQYF. Together with reference TRBV9 and TRBJ2-5, the CDR3 gives the full variable domain: DSGVTQTPKHLITATGQRVTLRCSPRSGDLSVYWYQQSLDQGLQFLIQYYNGEERAKGNILERFSAQQFPDLHSELNLSSLELGDSALYFCASSSWTGGLETQYFGPGTRLLVL.